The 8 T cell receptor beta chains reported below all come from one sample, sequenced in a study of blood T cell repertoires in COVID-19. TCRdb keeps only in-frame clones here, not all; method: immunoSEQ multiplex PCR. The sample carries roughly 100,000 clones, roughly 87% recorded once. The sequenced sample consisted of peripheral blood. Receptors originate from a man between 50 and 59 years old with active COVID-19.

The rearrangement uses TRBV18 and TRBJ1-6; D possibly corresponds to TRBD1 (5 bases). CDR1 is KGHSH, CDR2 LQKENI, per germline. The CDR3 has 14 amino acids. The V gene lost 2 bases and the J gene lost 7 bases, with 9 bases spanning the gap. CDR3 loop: CASSPSGMNSPLHF. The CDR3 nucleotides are TGTGCCAGCTCACCATCAGGGATGAATTCACCCCTCCACTTT.

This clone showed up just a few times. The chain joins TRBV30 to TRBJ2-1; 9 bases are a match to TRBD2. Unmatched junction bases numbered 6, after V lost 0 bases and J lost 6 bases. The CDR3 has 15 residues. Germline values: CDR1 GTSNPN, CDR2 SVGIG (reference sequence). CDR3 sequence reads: CAWSVGLAGSNEQFF. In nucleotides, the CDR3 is TGTGCCTGGAGTGTAGGGCTAGCGGGGTCCAATGAGCAGTTCTTC.

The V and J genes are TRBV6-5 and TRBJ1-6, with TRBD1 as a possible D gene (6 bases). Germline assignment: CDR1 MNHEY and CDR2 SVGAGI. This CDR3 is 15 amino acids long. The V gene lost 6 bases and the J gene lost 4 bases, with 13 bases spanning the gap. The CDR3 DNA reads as TGTGCCAGCAGATCGACAGGCACGTATAATTCACCCCTCCACTTT. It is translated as CASRSTGTYNSPLHF.

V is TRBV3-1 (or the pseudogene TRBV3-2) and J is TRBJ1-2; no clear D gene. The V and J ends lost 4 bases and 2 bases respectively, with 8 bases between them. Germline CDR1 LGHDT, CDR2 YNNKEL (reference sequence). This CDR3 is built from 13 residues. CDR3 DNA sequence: TGTGCCAGCAGCCCTCCGGGAAACTATGGCTACACCTTC. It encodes CASSPPGNYGYTF.

CDR3 coding DNA: TGCGCCAGCAGCCTCTGGGGGACGGGACAGGGGTATTCACCCCTCCACTTT. Residues: CASSLWGTGQGYSPLHF. This rearrangement joins TRBV5-1 to TRBJ1-6; 10 nucleotides agree with TRBD1. The CDR3 loop spans 17 amino acids. Germline assignment: CDR1 SGHRS and CDR2 YFSETQ. With V trimmed by 4 bases and J by 8 bases, 12 bases remained unmatched.

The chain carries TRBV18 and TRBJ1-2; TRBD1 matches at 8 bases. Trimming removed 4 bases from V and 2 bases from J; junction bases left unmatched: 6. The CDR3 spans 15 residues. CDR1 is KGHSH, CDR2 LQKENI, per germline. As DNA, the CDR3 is TGTGCCAGCTCACGGGGGACAGGAGACAACTATGGCTACACCTTC. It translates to CASSRGTGDNYGYTF.

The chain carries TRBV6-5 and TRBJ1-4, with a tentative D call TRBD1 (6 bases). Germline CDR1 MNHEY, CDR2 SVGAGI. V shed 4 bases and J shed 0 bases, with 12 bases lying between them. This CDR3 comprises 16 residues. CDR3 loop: CASSLDRRATNEKLFF. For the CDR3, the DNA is TGTGCCAGCAGTTTGGACAGACGTGCAACTAATGAAAAACTGTTTTTT.

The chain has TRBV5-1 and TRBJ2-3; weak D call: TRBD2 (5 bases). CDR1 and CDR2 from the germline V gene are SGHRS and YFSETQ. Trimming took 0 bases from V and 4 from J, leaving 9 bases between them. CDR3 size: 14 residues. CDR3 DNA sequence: TGCGCCAGCAGCTTGGTCACTAGTCCAGATACGCAGTATTTT. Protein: CASSLVTSPDTQYF.